These T cell receptor beta chains were read from a single sample in a study of early T cells in non-severe SARS-CoV-2 infection. MiXCR was run by TCRdb on the 5' RACE reads, yielding one entry per CDR3 protein. Of fewer than 80,000 distinct CDR3 sequences in the sample, 7.5% to 9% are singletons; the top ten hold 13%. Sequenced here: whole blood, sampled at baseline. These receptor sequences come from an adult who was a healthcare worker with PCR-confirmed SARS-CoV-2 infection or an uninfected control (not recorded which). CDR3s include the opening cysteine and the closing phenylalanine or tryptophan.

V	CDR3
TRBV12-3/TRBV12-4	CASRQLTSGTTDTQYF
TRBV10-3	CAISRDGASYEQYF
TRBV9	CASSVIVAGNEQFF
TRBV9	CASSVDFNEQFF
TRBV5-1	CASSKGQGAVF
TRBV14	CASSQRGSETQYF
TRBV11-2	CASIPDFYGNTEAFF
TRBV12-3/TRBV12-4	CASRARITGELFF
TRBV12-3/TRBV12-4	CASSFERGGPTSTDTQYF
TRBV2	CASSETRTGDGYTF
TRBV7-6	CASSSKLTDKNTEAFF
TRBV11-2	CASSLDRGYEQFF
TRBV27	CASSLGGRRGQGPIGYTF
TRBV7-2	CASSIAWGTDTQYF
TRBV29-1	CSVGTGKYTEAFF
TRBV4-2	CASSQDGRIDYEKLFF
TRBV7-9	CASSSSLTWELFF